Presented here are 24 T cell receptor beta chains from one specimen sequenced in a study of CD8+ T cells in alopecia areata. Extraction and reverse transcription of RNA yielded cDNA as the sequencing template. Some clones are missing from TCRdb's copy, which holds only in-frame ones; the method was immunoSEQ multiplex PCR. The table shows 98,000 or so clones, with under 60% occurring only once. The sample consisted of NKG2D-low CD8+ T cells sorted from blood. The receptors were sampled from a human donor with alopecia areata.

The J gene is TRBJ2-1, the V gene TRBV28; maybe TRBD2 (8 bases). Germline values: CDR1 MDHEN, CDR2 SYDVKM. The CDR3 consists of 16 residues. V lost 6 bases and J lost 7, with 22 bases in between. The CDR3: CASRAPREGARNEQFF. The CDR3 DNA is TGTGCCAGCAGGGCTCCCCGGGAGGGGGCGCGGAATGAGCAGTTCTTC. Based on the CDR3 plus reference TRBV28 and TRBJ2-1, the full variable domain is DVKVTQSSRYLVKRTGEKVFLECVQDMDHENMFWYRQDPGLGLRLIYFSYDVKMKEKGDIPEGYSVSREKKERFSLILESASTNQTSMYLCASRAPREGARNEQFFGPGTRLTVL.

The chain combines TRBV28 with TRBJ1-2, with D unresolved. The CDR3 is 15 residues long. Germline V gene data show CDR1 as MDHEN and CDR2 as SYDVKM. Trimming cost V 3 bases and J 1 base, with 12 bases left between them. The chain's CDR3 is CASSLAIVSNYGYTF. The CDR3 bases are TGTGCCAGCAGTTTGGCAATTGTCAGTAACTATGGCTACACCTTC.

V gene TRBV27 combines with J gene TRBJ2-7; TRBD2 might be the D (5 bases). The CDR3 is 13 residues long. V lost 2 bases to trimming and J lost 7 bases, with 12 bases between them. CDR1 is MNHEY, CDR2 SMNVEV, per germline (reference sequence). The CDR3 DNA follows: TGTGCCAGCAGTTTAGGTCCACAGCGGGAGCAGTACTTC. As protein: CASSLGPQREQYF.

The V and J genes are TRBV5-6 and TRBJ2-7; 7 bases line up with TRBD2. Germline loops: CDR1 SGHDT, CDR2 YYEEEE. CDR3 length: 16 amino acids. V gave up 4 bases and J gave up 6 bases; unmatched junction bases: 16. CDR3 DNA sequence: TGTGCCAGCAGCCCCTGGGGAGGGCTAGCGTTCGGCGAGCAGTACTTC. Translating it yields CASSPWGGLAFGEQYF.

The rearrangement links TRBV2 to TRBJ2-5, with D perhaps TRBD1 (6 bases). Trimming shortened V by 3 bases and J by 1 base, and 12 bases separated the two germline ends. The CDR3 is 15 residues long. Germline V gene data show CDR1 as SNHLY and CDR2 as FYNNEI. CDR3 protein: CASSDIWTVQETQYF. For the CDR3, the DNA is TGTGCCAGCAGTGATATATGGACAGTCCAAGAGACCCAGTACTTC.

J is TRBJ2-7 and V is TRBV5-4; D could derive from TRBD1 or TRBD2 (5 bases each). With 3 bases removed from V and 2 bases from J, the gap between germline ends came to 15 bases. The CDR3 has 15 amino acids. Germline-derived CDR1 and CDR2 are SGHNT and YYREEE (reference sequence). CDR3 nucleotide sequence: TGTGCCAGCAGCTGGCCGGGACGGGAAACCTACGAGCAGTACTTC. Translated: CASSWPGRETYEQYF.

This clone was counted between two and nine times. The CDR3 here is CASSYTPEEAFF. The CDR3, as DNA: TGTGCCAGCAGCTACACCCCCGAAGAAGCTTTCTTT. J is TRBJ1-1 and V is TRBV7-9; D unclear. The V gene lost 4 bases and the J gene lost 8 bases, with 11 bases spanning the gap. CDR1 and CDR2 (germline): SEHNR, FQNEAQ (reference sequence). The CDR3 covers 12 residues.

This clone was seen a handful of times. The chain is built from TRBV7-9 and TRBJ1-1; possible D gene TRBD1, 6 bases. The CDR3 has 15 amino acids. Germline CDR1 and CDR2: SEHNR and FQNEAQ (reference sequence). V was shortened by 4 bases and J by 1 base, with 13 bases between the two germline ends. In nucleotides, the CDR3 is TGTGCCAGCAGCTCGGGACACCCTGGGAACACTGAAGCTTTCTTT. It codes for CASSSGHPGNTEAFF. The whole variable domain, filled in from reference TRBV7-9 and TRBJ1-1, reads DTGVSQNPRHKITKRGQNVTFRCDPISEHNRLYWYRQTLGQGPEFLTYFQNEAQLEKSRLLSDRFSAERPKGSFSTLEIQRTEQGDSAMYLCASSSGHPGNTEAFFGQGTRLTVV.

This clone was seen a handful of times. CDR3 bases: TGCAGCGTTGAAGATCCAGGCGGGGTATACGAGCAGTACTTC. Translated, it gives CSVEDPGGVYEQYF. The chain has TRBV29-1 and TRBJ2-7; possible D gene TRBD2, 6 bases. This CDR3 is 14 amino acids long. With 0 bases removed from V and 4 bases from J, the gap between germline ends came to 13 bases. Looked up from germline, CDR1 is SQVTM and CDR2 is ANQGSEA.

V gene TRBV19 combines with J gene TRBJ2-2, with D maybe TRBD2 (6 bases). The CDR3 consists of 15 residues. CDR1 is LNHDA and CDR2 is SQIVND in the germline V gene (reference sequence). The germline V and J ends were trimmed by 5 bases and 0 bases, with 10 bases remaining between them. The CDR3 DNA reads as TGTGCCAGTAGTCCGCTAGCGCCGAACACCGGGGAGCTGTTTTTT. It codes for CASSPLAPNTGELFF.

This chain joins TRBV5-6 and TRBJ2-7; D assignment may be TRBD1 or TRBD2 (5 bases each). V was clipped by 0 bases and J by 5 bases, with 6 bases between them. Per germline, CDR1 SGHDT and CDR2 YYEEEE. This CDR3 spans 12 amino acids. This CDR3 is CASSLGGDEQYF. The DNA of the CDR3 is TGTGCCAGCAGCTTGGGAGGGGACGAGCAGTACTTC.

This chain connects TRBV4-2 to TRBJ2-5; no clear D gene. The CDR3 loop spans 14 amino acids. Germline CDR1 LGHNA, CDR2 YNFKEQ. V was trimmed by 2 bases and J by 0 bases, leaving 7 bases between them. The CDR3 is CASSQFGYQETQYF. Written as DNA, the CDR3 is TGTGCCAGCAGCCAATTCGGATACCAAGAGACCCAGTACTTC.

This clone showed up just a few times. V gene TRBV29-1 combines with J gene TRBJ2-2; D gene unclear. CDR1 and CDR2 from the germline V gene are SQVTM and ANQGSEA. This CDR3 contains 11 residues. Trimming shortened V by 4 bases and J by 6 bases, and 6 bases separated the two germline ends. CDR3 in DNA: TGCAGCGTTGCTTCGGCCGGGGAGCTGTTTTTT. Translating it yields CSVASAGELFF.

This chain joins TRBV27 and TRBJ2-5; D unclear. The CDR3 is 13 amino acids. Trimming shortened V by 3 bases and J by 5 bases, and 10 bases separated the two germline ends. CDR1 is MNHEY and CDR2 is SMNVEV in the germline V gene (reference sequence). Here the CDR3 DNA reads TGTGCCAGCAGTTTTGAGAACGGGGAGACCCAGTACTTC. It encodes CASSFENGETQYF.

This clone turned up a few times. CDR3 in DNA: TGTGCCAGCAGTTTAACCTGGGAGCAGTTCTTC. It translates to CASSLTWEQFF. J is TRBJ2-1 and V is TRBV28; D gene ambiguous. Looked up from germline, CDR1 is MDHEN and CDR2 is SYDVKM. The CDR3 length is 11 residues. V was trimmed by 2 bases and J by 10 bases, leaving 6 bases between them. Variable domain in full (rest from reference TRBV28 and TRBJ2-1): DVKVTQSSRYLVKRTGEKVFLECVQDMDHENMFWYRQDPGLGLRLIYFSYDVKMKEKGDIPEGYSVSREKKERFSLILESASTNQTSMYLCASSLTWEQFFGPGTRLTVL.

This clone occurred a few times. V usage is TRBV25-1 and J usage is TRBJ2-7; no reliable D call. CDR1 is MGHDK, CDR2 SYGVNS, per germline. With 5 bases removed from V and 3 bases from J, the gap between germline ends came to 2 bases. CDR3 length: 10 residues. The CDR3 region has the DNA TGTGCCAGCAGTAGCTACGAGCAGTACTTC. Protein sequence: CASSSYEQYF.

This clone was observed a handful of times. The chain links TRBV12-5 to TRBJ2-7, with a tentative D call TRBD1 (6 bases). Trimming cost V 1 base and J 5 bases, with 12 bases left between them. CDR1 LGHNT and CDR2 FRNRAP come from the germline V gene. The CDR3 has 14 residues. The CDR3 is CASGLAGVDDEQYF. CDR3 bases: TGTGCTAGTGGTTTGGCAGGGGTAGATGACGAGCAGTACTTC.

This clone turned up a few times. The V call is TRBV29-1, the J call TRBJ2-7; 7 nucleotides align to TRBD1. CDR1 and CDR2 (germline): SQVTM, ANQGSEA. CDR3 length: 13 amino acids. Trimming took 1 base from V and 2 from J; bases not matched to a gene: 2. The CDR3 nucleotides read TGCAGCGTTGAAGGGACAGGAGCCTACGAGCAGTACTTC. It encodes CSVEGTGAYEQYF.

This clone was recorded a few times. This chain links TRBV11-2 with TRBJ2-7; D gene ambiguous. Trimming removed 5 bases from V and 4 bases from J, with 12 bases in between. CDR1 SGHAT and CDR2 FQNNGV come from the germline V gene. The length of the CDR3 is 13 residues. DNA for the CDR3: TGTGCCAGCAGCGCTTCGAGACTGTACGAGCAGTACTTC. Its translation: CASSASRLYEQYF.

The chain employs TRBV2 and TRBJ2-3, with 9 bases matching TRBD2. Unmatched junction bases numbered 4, after V lost 4 bases and J lost 2 bases. Per the germline V gene, CDR1 is SNHLY and CDR2 is FYNNEI. The CDR3 is made up of 15 amino acids. For the CDR3, the DNA is TGTGCCAGCAGTGCGGCTAGCGGGAACACAGATACGCAGTATTTT. Protein product: CASSAASGNTDTQYF.

This clone was seen many times. The genes are TRBV18 and TRBJ1-2; D gene uncertain. The CDR3 has 14 amino acids. Germline V CDR1 and CDR2: KGHSH, LQKENI. The V and J ends lost 3 bases and 4 bases respectively, with 12 bases between them. CDR3 loop: CASSPPTETYGYTF. CDR3 coding DNA: TGTGCCAGCTCACCGCCTACAGAGACCTATGGCTACACCTTC.

CDR3 coding DNA: TGTGCCAGCAGCGTAGAGGTGACAGGGGTCTCTGGGGCCAACGTCCTGACTTTC. This sequence encodes CASSVEVTGVSGANVLTF. The gene calls are TRBV9 and TRBJ2-6, with 8 positions matching TRBD1. The germline V gene encodes CDR1 SGDLS and CDR2 YYNGEE. J lost 0 bases, V lost 0 bases, and 5 bases had no gene match. The CDR3 spans 18 residues.

The V and J genes are TRBV9 and TRBJ2-7, with a possible D match to TRBD1 (5 bases). This CDR3 spans 14 amino acids. V was cut by 0 bases and J by 5 bases, with 12 bases left in between. Germline CDR1 is SGDLS and CDR2 is YYNGEE. The CDR3 protein is CASSVDARVHEQYF. CDR3 nucleotides: TGTGCCAGCAGCGTAGATGCCAGGGTCCACGAGCAGTACTTC. Filled out from reference TRBV9 and TRBJ2-7, the complete variable domain reads DSGVTQTPKHLITATGQRVTLRCSPRSGDLSVYWYQQSLDQGLQFLIQYYNGEERAKGNILERFSAQQFPDLHSELNLSSLELGDSALYFCASSVDARVHEQYFGPGTRLTVT.

This clone was seen more than once but under ten times. The gene calls are TRBV29-1 and TRBJ1-2; tentatively, D is TRBD1 (6 bases). The CDR3 sequence is 14 residues long. CDR1 is SQVTM and CDR2 is ANQGSEA in the germline V gene. Trimming stripped 0 bases from V and 6 bases from J, with 14 bases between. The CDR3: CSVEDSDSRDGYTF. The CDR3 DNA is TGCAGCGTTGAAGATTCGGACAGTCGGGATGGCTACACCTTC.